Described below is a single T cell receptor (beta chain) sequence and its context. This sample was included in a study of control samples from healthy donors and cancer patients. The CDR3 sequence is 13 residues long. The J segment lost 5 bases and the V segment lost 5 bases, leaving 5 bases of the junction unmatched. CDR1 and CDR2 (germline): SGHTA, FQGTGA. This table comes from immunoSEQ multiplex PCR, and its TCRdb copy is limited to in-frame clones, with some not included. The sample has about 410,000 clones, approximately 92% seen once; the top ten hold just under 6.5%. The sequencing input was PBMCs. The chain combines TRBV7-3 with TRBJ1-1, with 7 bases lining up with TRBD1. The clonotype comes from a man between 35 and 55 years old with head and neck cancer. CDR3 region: CASSPGRGTEAFF. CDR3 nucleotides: TGTGCCAGCAGCCCCGGCAGGGGGACTGAAGCTTTCTTT.